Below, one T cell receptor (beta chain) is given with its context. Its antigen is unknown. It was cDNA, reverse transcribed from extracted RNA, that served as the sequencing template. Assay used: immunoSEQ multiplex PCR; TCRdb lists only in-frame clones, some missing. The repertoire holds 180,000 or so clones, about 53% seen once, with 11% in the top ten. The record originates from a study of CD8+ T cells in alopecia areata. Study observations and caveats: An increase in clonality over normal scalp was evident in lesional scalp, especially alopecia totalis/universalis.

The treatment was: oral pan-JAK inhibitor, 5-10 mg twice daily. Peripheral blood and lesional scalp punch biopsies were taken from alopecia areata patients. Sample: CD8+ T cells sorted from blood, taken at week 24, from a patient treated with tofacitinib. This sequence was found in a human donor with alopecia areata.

CDR3 sequence reads: CASRDVSSYEQYF. CDR3 DNA sequence: TGCGCCAGCAGGGACGTTAGCTCCTACGAGCAGTACTTC. The chain has TRBV10-2 and TRBJ2-7, with D hard to call. This CDR3 is built from 13 residues. The germline gives CDR1 WSHSY, CDR2 SAAADI. Trimming cost V 6 bases and J 0 bases, with 9 bases left between them.